A selection of T cell receptor beta chains follows, all from one sample in a study of blood T cell repertoires in COVID-19. Sequenced by immunoSEQ multiplex PCR; TCRdb stores in-frame clones only, minus some. Seen here are fewer than 150,000 clones, about 90% observed once, and the top ten hold roughly a tenth. The sample consisted of peripheral blood. The receptors shown here come from a middle-aged man with active or convalescent COVID-19. CDR3s include the opening cysteine and the closing phenylalanine or tryptophan. Fields, in order: J gene, V gene, D gene, clone size, CDR3 DNA, CDR3 protein. A D gene is named only where the DNA matches it firmly. Not all rows give a size; the values are once, few, many and, for expanded clones, a class.

TRBJ2-7,TRBV6-5,TRBD2,NA,TGTGCCAGCAGTACAACTAGCGGGAGAGGCGAGCAGTACTTC,CASSTTSGRGEQYF
TRBJ1-2,TRBV29-1,NA,NA,TGCAGCGTCCGGTATGACTATGGCTACACCTTC,CSVRYDYGYTF
TRBJ1-1,TRBV18,TRBD1,NA,TGTGCCAGCTCCACAGGGGGGAACACTGAAGCTTTCTTT,CASSTGGNTEAFF
TRBJ1-2,TRBV7-2,NA,NA,TGTGCCAGCAGCTTAGGGGTCAGGGGCACTTATGGCTACACCTTC,CASSLGVRGTYGYTF
TRBJ1-5,TRBV5-6,NA,few,TGTGCCAGCAGCTTGTTTCAGGGGAATCAGCCCCAGCATTTT,CASSLFQGNQPQHF
TRBJ2-3,TRBV4-3,NA,NA,TGCGCCAGCAGCCAATTCAACGGAGCTGAGGATACGCAGTATTTT,CASSQFNGAEDTQYF
TRBJ1-1,TRBV28,NA,NA,TGTGCCAGCAAGTCCACAGGGCGGAGGACTGAAGCTTTCTTT,CASKSTGRRTEAFF
TRBJ2-7,TRBV28,TRBD1,NA,TGTGCCAGCAGGGAACTTGGGACAGGGTCCGAGCAGTACTTC,CASRELGTGSEQYF
TRBJ2-2,TRBV9,TRBD2,NA,TGTGCCAGCAGCGTAGATAGCGGGACGAACACCGGGGAGCTGTTTTTT,CASSVDSGTNTGELFF
TRBJ2-5,TRBV29-1,NA,NA,TGCAGCGTTGAGTTGACTCCGGAGACCCAGTACTTC,CSVELTPETQYF
TRBJ2-5,TRBV9,TRBD2,NA,TGTGCCAGCAGCGTAGCCAGCGGGAGTGGAGAGACCCAGTACTTC,CASSVASGSGETQYF
TRBJ2-1,TRBV9,TRBD1,NA,TGTGCCAGCAGCTCCCGGACAGGCTACAATGAGCAGTTCTTC,CASSSRTGYNEQFF
TRBJ1-5,TRBV28,NA,once,TGTGCCAGCAGTTTATTTCAGCAGGGAATTCAGCCCCAGCATTTT,CASSLFQQGIQPQHF
TRBJ2-7,TRBV2,NA,NA,TGTGCCAGCAGTGGGCAGGGTCACTACGAGCAGTACTTC,CASSGQGHYEQYF
TRBJ2-7,TRBV20-1,NA,NA,TGCAGTGCTAGTGTCGGGGTTGTTAACCACGAGCAGTACTTC,CSASVGVVNHEQYF
TRBJ1-2,TRBV7-2,TRBD1,NA,TGTGCCAGCAGCAGGACAGGGAACTATGGCTACACCTTC,CASSRTGNYGYTF
TRBJ1-4,TRBV7-9,NA,NA,TGTGCCAGCAGCTTAGAGGGGGCAACTAATGAAAAACTGTTTTTT,CASSLEGATNEKLFF
TRBJ2-1,TRBV19,NA,once,TGTGCCAGTAGTTCCCTCGAACAGGGTCGAGGGAATGAGCAGTTCTTC,CASSSLEQGRGNEQFF
TRBJ1-1,TRBV9,NA,NA,TGTGCCAGCAGCGTAGGGGCCCGGGGGTGGACTGAAGCTTTCTTT,CASSVGARGWTEAFF
TRBJ1-6,TRBV6-5,NA,once,TGTGCCAGCAGTCGCGGGACTCTCCATAATTCACCCCTCCACTTT,CASSRGTLHNSPLHF
TRBJ1-2,TRBV14,NA,NA,TGTGCCAGCAGCCAAAAGGTTCGGGATGGCTACACCTTC,CASSQKVRDGYTF
TRBJ1-4,TRBV27,NA,once,TGTGCCAGCAGTTTATATCAGGGCAGGTTTGCTAATGAAAAACTGTTTTTT,CASSLYQGRFANEKLFF
TRBJ2-5,TRBV5-1,TRBD2,NA,TGCGCCAGCAAAAGAATGGGGGGAGGGATACAAGAGACCCAGTACTTC,CASKRMGGGIQETQYF